The text below deals with one TCR beta chain. What it binds is not known. This sample is part of a study of glioma-infiltrating T cells after dendritic cell vaccination. Broader study findings: Complete blood and tumor specimen sets were limited to few patients.

Some clones are missing from TCRdb's copy, which holds only in-frame ones; the method was immunoSEQ multiplex PCR. Of roughly 88,000 clones in the sample, approximately 75% were seen once. Sample time point: after dendritic cell vaccination, including at tumor progression/relapse. Looked up from germline, CDR1 is MGHRA and CDR2 is YSYEKL. The CDR3 consists of 22 residues. After removal of 2 bases from V and 0 bases from J, the junction contained 19 bases not matched to a gene. The chain links TRBV4-1 to TRBJ2-1, with TRBD2 matching 10 bases. This clonotype originated in a human donor with glioblastoma. The sequenced sample was blood, obtained after dendritic cell vaccination. The CDR3 here is CASSQLLPSGGIWLSSYNEQFF. As DNA, the CDR3 is TGCGCCAGCAGCCAACTCCTTCCTAGCGGGGGAATTTGGCTAAGCTCCTACAATGAGCAGTTCTTC.